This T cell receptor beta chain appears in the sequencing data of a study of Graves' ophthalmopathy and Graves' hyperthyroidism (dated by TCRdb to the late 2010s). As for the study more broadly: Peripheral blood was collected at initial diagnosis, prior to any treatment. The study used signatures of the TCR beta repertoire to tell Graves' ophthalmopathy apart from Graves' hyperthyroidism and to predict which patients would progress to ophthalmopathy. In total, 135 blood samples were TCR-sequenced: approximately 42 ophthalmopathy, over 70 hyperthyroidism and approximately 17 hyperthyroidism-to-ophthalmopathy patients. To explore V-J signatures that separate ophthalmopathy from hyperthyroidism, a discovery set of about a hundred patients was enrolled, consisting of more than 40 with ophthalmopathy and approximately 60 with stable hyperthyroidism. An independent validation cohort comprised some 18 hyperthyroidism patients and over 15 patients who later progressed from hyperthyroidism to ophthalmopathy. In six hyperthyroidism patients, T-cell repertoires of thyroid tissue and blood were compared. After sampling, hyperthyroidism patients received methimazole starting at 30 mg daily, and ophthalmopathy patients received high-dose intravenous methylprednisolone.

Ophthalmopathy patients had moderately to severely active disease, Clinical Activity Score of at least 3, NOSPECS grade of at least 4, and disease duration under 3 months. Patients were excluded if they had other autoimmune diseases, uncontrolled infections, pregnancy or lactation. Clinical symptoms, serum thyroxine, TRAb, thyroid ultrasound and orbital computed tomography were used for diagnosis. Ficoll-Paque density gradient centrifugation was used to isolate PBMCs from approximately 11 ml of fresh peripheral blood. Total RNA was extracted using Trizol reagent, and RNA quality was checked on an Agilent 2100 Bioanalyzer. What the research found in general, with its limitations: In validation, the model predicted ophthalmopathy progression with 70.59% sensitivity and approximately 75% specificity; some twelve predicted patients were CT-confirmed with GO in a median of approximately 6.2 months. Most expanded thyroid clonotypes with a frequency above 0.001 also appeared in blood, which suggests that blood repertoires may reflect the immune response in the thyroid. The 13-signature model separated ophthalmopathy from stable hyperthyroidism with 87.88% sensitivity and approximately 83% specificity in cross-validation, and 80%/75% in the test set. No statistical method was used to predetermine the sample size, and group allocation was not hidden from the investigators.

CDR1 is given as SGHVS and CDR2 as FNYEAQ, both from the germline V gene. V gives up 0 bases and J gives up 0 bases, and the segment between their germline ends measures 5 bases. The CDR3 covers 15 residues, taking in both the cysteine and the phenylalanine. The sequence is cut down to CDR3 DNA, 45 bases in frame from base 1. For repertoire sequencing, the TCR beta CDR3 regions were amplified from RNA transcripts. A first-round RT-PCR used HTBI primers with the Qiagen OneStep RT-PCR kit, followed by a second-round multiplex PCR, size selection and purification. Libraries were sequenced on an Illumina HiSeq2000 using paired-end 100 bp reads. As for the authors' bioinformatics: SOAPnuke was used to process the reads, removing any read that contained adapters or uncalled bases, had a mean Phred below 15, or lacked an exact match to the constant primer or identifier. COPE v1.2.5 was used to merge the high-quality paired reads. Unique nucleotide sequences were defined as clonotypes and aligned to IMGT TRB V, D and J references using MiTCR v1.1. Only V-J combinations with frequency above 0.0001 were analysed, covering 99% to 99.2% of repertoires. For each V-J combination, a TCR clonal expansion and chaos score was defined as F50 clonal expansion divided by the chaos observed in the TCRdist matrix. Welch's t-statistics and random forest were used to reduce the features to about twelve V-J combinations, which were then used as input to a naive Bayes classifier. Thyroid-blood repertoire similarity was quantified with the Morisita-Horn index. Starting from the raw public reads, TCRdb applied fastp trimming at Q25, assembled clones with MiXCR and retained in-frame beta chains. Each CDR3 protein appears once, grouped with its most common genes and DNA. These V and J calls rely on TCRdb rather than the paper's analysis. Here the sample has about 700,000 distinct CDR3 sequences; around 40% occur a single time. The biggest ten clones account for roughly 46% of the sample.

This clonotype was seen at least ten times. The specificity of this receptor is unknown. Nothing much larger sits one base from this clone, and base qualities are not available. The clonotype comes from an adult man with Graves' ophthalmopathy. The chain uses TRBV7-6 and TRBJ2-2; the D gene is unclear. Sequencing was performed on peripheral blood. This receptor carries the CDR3 CASSLAGPNTGELFF. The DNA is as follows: TGTGCCAGCAGCTTAGCAGGCCCGAACACCGGGGAGCTGTTTTTT.